This T cell receptor (beta chain) came from a study of Graves' ophthalmopathy and Graves' hyperthyroidism (dated by TCRdb to between 2017 and 2018). Study-wide context: Hyperthyroidism was defined as stable when no progression to ophthalmopathy occurred within 18 months of follow-up. The independent validation cohort included some 19 hyperthyroidism patients plus 17 patients who later progressed from hyperthyroidism to ophthalmopathy. T-cell repertoires of thyroid tissue and blood were compared in several hyperthyroidism patients. To explore V-J signatures that distinguish ophthalmopathy from hyperthyroidism, a discovery set of about a hundred patients was enrolled, made up of 43 with ophthalmopathy and some 56 with stable hyperthyroidism. In total, approximately 130 blood samples were TCR-sequenced: 40 to 45 ophthalmopathy, some 75 hyperthyroidism and approximately 17 hyperthyroidism-to-ophthalmopathy patients. Following sample collection, hyperthyroidism patients were given methimazole at a starting dose of 30 mg daily, and ophthalmopathy patients were given high-dose intravenous methylprednisolone. To tell Graves' ophthalmopathy apart from Graves' hyperthyroidism, and to predict which patients would progress to ophthalmopathy, the study relied on TCR beta repertoire signatures. The paper's findings and limits, for the study overall: Sample size was not predetermined statistically, and investigators were not blinded to group allocation. In validation, the model predicted ophthalmopathy progression with 55% to 71% sensitivity and roughly 78% specificity; some 13 predicted patients were CT-confirmed with GO in a median of 6.5 months. In cross-validation, the 13-signature model distinguished ophthalmopathy from stable hyperthyroidism with 85% to 90% sensitivity and 81% to 83% specificity, and in the test set the corresponding values were around 80% and 75%. Most expanded thyroid clonotypes with a frequency above 0.001 also appeared in blood, which suggests that blood repertoires may reflect the immune response in the thyroid.

The germline V gene yields WSHSY for CDR1 and SAAADI for CDR2. The CDR3 spans 10 residues, from the cysteine through the phenylalanine. Only CDR3 DNA remains: 30 bases, in frame from the first base. V sheds 4 bases and J sheds 9 bases, leaving 7 bases between their ends. TCR beta CDR3 regions were amplified from RNA transcripts for repertoire sequencing. A first-round RT-PCR used HTBI primers with the Qiagen OneStep RT-PCR kit, followed by a second-round multiplex PCR, size selection and purification. Sequencing of the libraries was carried out on an Illumina HiSeq2000 in paired-end mode with 100 bp reads. The paper's processing steps were these. SOAPnuke was used to process the reads, removing any read that contained adapters or uncalled bases, had a mean Phred below 15, or lacked an exact match to the constant primer or identifier. COPE v1.2.5 was used to merge high-quality paired reads. Clonotypes were defined as unique nucleotide sequences and were aligned to IMGT TRB V, D and J references using MiTCR v1.1. Only V-J combinations with frequency above 0.0001 were analysed, covering about 99% of repertoires. For each V-J combination, a TCR clonal expansion and chaos score was defined as the ratio of F50 clonal expansion to chaos observed in the TCRdist matrix. Welch's t-statistics and random forest were used to narrow the features down to 10 to 15 V-J combinations, which were then fed into a naive Bayes classifier. The similarity between thyroid and blood repertoires was quantified using the Morisita-Horn index. TCRdb applied fastp at Q25 and MiXCR to the public reads, then kept only in-frame beta chains. Rows are unified per CDR3 protein, each entry keeping the most common DNA and genes. The V and J calls here are based on TCRdb, not the publication. For this sample the table gives some 1.1 million distinct CDR3 sequences, of which about two fifths were detected only once. The biggest ten clones account for 11% of the sample.

A remark on this clonotype: This receptor's antigen is unknown. Base-call qualities are not available, and no considerably larger clone is one nucleotide away.

The hyperthyroidism patients were 18 to 65 years old and newly diagnosed, with a disease duration of less than 2 months. Anyone with other autoimmune diseases, uncontrolled infections, pregnancy or lactation was excluded from the study. Diagnosis relied on clinical symptoms, serum thyroxine, TRAb, thyroid ultrasound and orbital computed tomography. Trizol reagent was used to extract the total RNA, and its quality was then checked on an Agilent 2100 Bioanalyzer. The specimen was peripheral blood or thyroid tissue (not recorded which). The sequence was collected from an adult man with Graves' hyperthyroidism. Here the chain combines TRBV10-2 and TRBJ2-7; the D gene remains uncertain. The DNA sequence is given as TGCGCCAGCAGTGGACCTACGCAGTACTTC. It encodes CASSGPTQYF.